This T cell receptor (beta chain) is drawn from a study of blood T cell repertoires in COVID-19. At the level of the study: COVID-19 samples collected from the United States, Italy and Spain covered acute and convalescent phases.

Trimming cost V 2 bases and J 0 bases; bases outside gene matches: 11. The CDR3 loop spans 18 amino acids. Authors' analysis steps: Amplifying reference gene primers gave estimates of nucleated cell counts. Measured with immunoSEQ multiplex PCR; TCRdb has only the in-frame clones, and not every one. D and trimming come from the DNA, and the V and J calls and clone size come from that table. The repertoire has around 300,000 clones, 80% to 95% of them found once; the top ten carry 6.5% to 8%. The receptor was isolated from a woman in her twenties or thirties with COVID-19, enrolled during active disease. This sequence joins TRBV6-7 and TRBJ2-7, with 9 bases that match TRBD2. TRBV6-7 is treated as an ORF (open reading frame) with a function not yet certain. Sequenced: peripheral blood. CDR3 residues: CASSYVEGLANSSYEQYF. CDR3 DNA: TGTGCCAGCAGTTACGTCGAGGGACTAGCTAATAGCTCCTACGAGCAGTACTTC.